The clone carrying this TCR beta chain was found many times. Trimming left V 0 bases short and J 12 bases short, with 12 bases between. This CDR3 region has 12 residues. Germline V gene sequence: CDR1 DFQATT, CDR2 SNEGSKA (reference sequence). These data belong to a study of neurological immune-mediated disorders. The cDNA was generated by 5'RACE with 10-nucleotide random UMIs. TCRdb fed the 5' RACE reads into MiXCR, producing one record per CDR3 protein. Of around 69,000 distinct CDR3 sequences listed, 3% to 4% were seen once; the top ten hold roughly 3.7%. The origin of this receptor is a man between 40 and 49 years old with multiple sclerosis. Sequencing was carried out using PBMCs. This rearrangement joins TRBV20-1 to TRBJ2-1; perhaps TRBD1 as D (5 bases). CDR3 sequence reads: CSARDPLGVQFF. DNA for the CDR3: TGCAGTGCTAGAGATCCCCTAGGGGTGCAGTTCTTC.